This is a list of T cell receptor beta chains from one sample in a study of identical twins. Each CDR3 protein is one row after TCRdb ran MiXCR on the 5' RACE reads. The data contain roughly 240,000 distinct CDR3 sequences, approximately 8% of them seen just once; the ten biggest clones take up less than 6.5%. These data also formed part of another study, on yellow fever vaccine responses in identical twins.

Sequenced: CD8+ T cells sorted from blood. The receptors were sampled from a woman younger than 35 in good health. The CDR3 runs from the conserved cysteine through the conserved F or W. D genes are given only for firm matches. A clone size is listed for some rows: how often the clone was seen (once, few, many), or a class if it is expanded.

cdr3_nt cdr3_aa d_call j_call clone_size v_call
TGTGCCAGCAGCTTAGCGGGGACTAGCACCCTAAGGGATACGCAGTATTTT CASSLAGTSTLRDTQYF TRBD2 TRBJ2-3 many TRBV7-2
TGCGCCAGCAGCCAAGTGACAGGGGGCTGGGATACGCAGTATTTT CASSQVTGGWDTQYF TRBD1 TRBJ2-3 many TRBV4-1
TGCGCCAGCATCCCCGGGACTAGCGGGGCAAATGAGCAGTTCTTC CASIPGTSGANEQFF TRBD2 TRBJ2-1 many TRBV4-1
TGTGCCAGCAGCCAAGATTACGACAGGGTTGGGGCCAACGTCCTGACTTTC CASSQDYDRVGANVLTF TRBD1 TRBJ2-6 many TRBV14
TGTGCTAGTGGTTTGTCCACTGAAGCTTTCTTT CASGLSTEAFF NA TRBJ1-1 many TRBV12-5
TGTGCCAGCACCCCCCAGGGGGTCGTCGGCTACACCTTC CASTPQGVVGYTF TRBD1 TRBJ1-2 NA TRBV6-6
TGCGCCAGCAGCCAGGGACAGGGGTCGGATACGCAGTATTTT CASSQGQGSDTQYF TRBD1 TRBJ2-3 many TRBV4-1
TGTGCCAGCAGCAAGGGACTAGCGGGAGCCGGGGAGCTGTTTTTT CASSKGLAGAGELFF TRBD2 TRBJ2-2 NA TRBV9
TGTGCCAGCAGTGAAGTAGGGAGCGGGGGGCTCCAAGAGACCCAGTACTTC CASSEVGSGGLQETQYF TRBD2 TRBJ2-5 few TRBV2
TGTGCCAGCAGCGCAAGCGGGGGCCGATACAATGAGCAGTTCTTC CASSASGGRYNEQFF TRBD2 TRBJ2-1 few TRBV9
TGTGCCAGCAGCGCCGGGACAGCCAGAGAAGAGACCCAGTACTTC CASSAGTAREETQYF TRBD1 TRBJ2-5 NA TRBV13
TGTGCCAGCAGCTTAGATTCTTCGTACCAAGAGACCCAGTACTTC CASSLDSSYQETQYF NA TRBJ2-5 few TRBV7-6
TGTGCCAGCAGTTTATCGGGAGGGCGTTATAGCAATCAGCCCCAGCATTTT CASSLSGGRYSNQPQHF NA TRBJ1-5 many TRBV27
TGTGCCACCAGTGAAGCGGGAGGTCTATACGAGCAGTACTTC CATSEAGGLYEQYF TRBD2 TRBJ2-7 NA TRBV15
TGTGCCAGCAGCCAAGTCGTGGTGGGGTTTCATAATTCACCCCTCCACTTT CASSQVVVGFHNSPLHF NA TRBJ1-6 few TRBV3-1
TGTGCCAGCAGTTTTTCAACAGACAGGGTCTTC CASSFSTDRVF TRBD1 TRBJ2-7 NA TRBV12-3/TRBV12-4
TGTGCCAGCAGCTACACGGACAGGAGAGCCTACAATGAGCAGTTCTTC CASSYTDRRAYNEQFF TRBD1 TRBJ2-1 few TRBV7-3
TGTGCCAGCAGTTACTCGGCGGGGAGGGGGCGGTCCGGGGAGCTGTTTTTT CASSYSAGRGRSGELFF NA TRBJ2-2 few TRBV6-5
TGCAGCGTTGGGGGGGGGTGGTTAGCAAACACCGGGGAGCTGTTTTTT CSVGGGWLANTGELFF TRBD2 TRBJ2-2 many TRBV29-1
TGCAGTGCTAGTACTAGCCCGGATACGCAGTATTTT CSASTSPDTQYF NA TRBJ2-3 NA TRBV20-1
TGCAGTGCAGAACTAGCGGGGGGACAAGATACGCAGTATTTT CSAELAGGQDTQYF TRBD2 TRBJ2-3 many TRBV20-1
TGCGCCAGCAGCTTGGGACAGGTTCTATTCACAGATACGCAGTATTTT CASSLGQVLFTDTQYF NA TRBJ2-3 many TRBV5-1
TGCAGTGCTAGAGCAGGGGGAGAGACCCAGTACTTC CSARAGGETQYF TRBD1 TRBJ2-5 NA TRBV20-1
TGTGCCACCAGTGACATGTTGCGGGGCAATGAGCAGTTCTTC CATSDMLRGNEQFF NA TRBJ2-1 few TRBV24-1
TGCGCCAGCAGCCAAGACTGGGGGGGTAACTATCAGCCCCAGCATTTT CASSQDWGGNYQPQHF NA TRBJ1-5 few TRBV4-1
TGTGCCAGCAGCTTAACACCTAGGCCAGATACGCAGTATTTT CASSLTPRPDTQYF NA TRBJ2-3 NA TRBV7-3
TGTGCCAGCAGGGCCCCGGCGGGAGGGCCGTCCTACAATGAGCAGTTCTTC CASRAPAGGPSYNEQFF TRBD2 TRBJ2-1 NA TRBV7-8
TGTGCCAGCAGTGAGTCAGGAGACTATAGCACAGATACGCAGTATTTT CASSESGDYSTDTQYF NA TRBJ2-3 many TRBV6-1
TGTGCCAGCAGTACGACGACCGACGGTGAGCAGTTCTTC CASSTTTDGEQFF NA TRBJ2-1 few TRBV27
TGCAGTGCCTCGGAACGGAGATACGAGCAGTACTTC CSASERRYEQYF NA TRBJ2-7 NA TRBV20-1
TGTGCCAGCAGTTACGCGGGGAATGAGCAGTTCTTC CASSYAGNEQFF NA TRBJ2-1 many TRBV6-5
TGCAGCGTCTCCGACCTGTATAGCGGGGGCGGGGATACGCAGTATTTT CSVSDLYSGGGDTQYF TRBD2 TRBJ2-3 few TRBV29-1
TGCGCCAGCAGCCAAGAGTTTGCAGGGGCGCCCTACAATGAGCAGTTCTTC CASSQEFAGAPYNEQFF NA TRBJ2-1 NA TRBV4-1
TGTGCCAGCAGTTACTACCAGGACGCCGAGCAGTACTTC CASSYYQDAEQYF NA TRBJ2-7 many TRBV6-5
TGTGCCAGCAGTTCAAGCGGCCCCTCCTACAATGAGCAGTTCTTC CASSSSGPSYNEQFF NA TRBJ2-1 NA TRBV12-3/TRBV12-4
TGTGCCAGCAGTTTAAAAATGGGCCCGACAGATACGCAGTATTTT CASSLKMGPTDTQYF NA TRBJ2-3 few TRBV12-3/TRBV12-4
TGTGCCAGCAGTTACGGCGTGGGAACTGAAGCTTTCTTT CASSYGVGTEAFF NA TRBJ1-1 many TRBV6-5